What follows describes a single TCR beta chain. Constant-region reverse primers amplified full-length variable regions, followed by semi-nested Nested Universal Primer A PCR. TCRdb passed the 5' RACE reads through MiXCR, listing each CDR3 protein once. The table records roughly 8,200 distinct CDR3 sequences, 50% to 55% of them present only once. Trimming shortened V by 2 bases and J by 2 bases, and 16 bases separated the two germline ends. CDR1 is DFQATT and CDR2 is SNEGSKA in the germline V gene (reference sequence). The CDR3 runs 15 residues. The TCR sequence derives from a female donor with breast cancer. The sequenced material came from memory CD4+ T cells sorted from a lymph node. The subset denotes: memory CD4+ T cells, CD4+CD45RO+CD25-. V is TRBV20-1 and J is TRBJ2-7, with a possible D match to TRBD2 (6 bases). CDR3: CSARKVNSGTYEQYF. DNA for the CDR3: TGCAGTGCTAGAAAGGTAAATAGCGGAACCTACGAGCAGTACTTC.